The clone carrying this T cell receptor beta chain was observed many times. What it binds is not known. The sample originates from a study of T cells after posttransplantation cyclophosphamide. Measured with immunoSEQ multiplex PCR; TCRdb has only the in-frame clones, and not every one. The sample has tens of thousands of clones, none seen only once. General observations from the study: Later blood repertoires were often dominated by clones from the donor CD8+ memory compartment. TRB overlap between skin or GI tissue T cells and blood was limited.

Peripheral blood was collected from the related graft donor on the marrow donation day. The receptor was isolated from a woman under 40 in good health and a related stem cell transplant donor. The sample comprised PBMCs.

The CDR3 DNA reads TGTGCCAGCAGCTTGATTCAGGGTGGAAACACTGAAGCTTTCTTT. It encodes CASSLIQGGNTEAFF. The chain has TRBV5-6 and TRBJ1-1; weak D call: TRBD1 (5 bases). Per germline, CDR1 SGHDT and CDR2 YYEEEE. The CDR3 has 15 amino acids. The V and J ends lost 1 base and 2 bases respectively, with 12 bases between them.